The 15 T cell receptor beta chains given below trace back to one sample, sequenced in a study of cytomegalovirus exposure and HLA in healthy donors (dated 2017 in TCRdb). Library preparation used the immunoSEQ multiplex PCR assay. The multiplex PCR relied on a mix of 60 forward primers for TCR Vbeta segments and 13 reverse primers for TCR Jbeta segments. Not all clones reach the TCRdb copy of this immuneACCESS table, which keeps in-frame sequences only. Checked studies attribute under half of the gap to unresolved V genes and leave the rest unexplained. Recorded for this sample are 42,000 or so clones; around 50% of them occurred a single time. Roughly 12% of the sample comes from the top ten. The specimen was PBMCs. The receptor source for this set is a human donor in good health.

This chain joins TRBV6-6 and TRBJ2-1, with 7 nucleotides matching TRBD2. CDR3 length equals 15 residues. Germline-derived CDR1 and CDR2 are MNHNY and SVGAGI (reference sequence). J lost 8 bases, V lost 0 bases, and 7 bases had no gene match. CDR3 DNA: TGTGCCAGCAGTTACTCTAACGGGAGGATTGATGAGCAGTTCTTC. Translation gives CASSYSNGRIDEQFF.

In this sample, this clone turned up once. V and J are TRBV6-1 and TRBJ2-1; perhaps TRBD1 as D (7 bases). The CDR3 runs to 14 residues. V was trimmed by 3 bases and J by 7 bases, leaving 13 bases between them. Germline V gene data show CDR1 as MNHNS and CDR2 as SASEGT. The CDR3 here is CASSETQGGNEQFF. CDR3 in DNA: TGTGCCAGCAGTGAGACCCAGGGGGGTAATGAGCAGTTCTTC.

This clone has only one observation. The junction shows a germline mismatch at one end, possibly a read error. CDR3 nucleotide sequence: TGTGCCAGCAGTCAAGGGGCGACAGATAGCTCCTACGAGCAGTACTTC. Amino acid sequence: CASSQGATDSSYEQYF. V usage is TRBV14 and J usage is TRBJ2-7; perhaps TRBD1 as D (5 bases). Per germline, CDR1 SGHDN and CDR2 FVKESK. The CDR3 length is 16 residues.

In its sample, this clone was seen once. This chain joins TRBV19 and TRBJ1-4; D not resolved. V was cut by 5 bases and J by 10 bases, with 11 bases left in between. Germline CDR1 is LNHDA and CDR2 is SQIVND (reference sequence). The CDR3 totals 12 residues. CDR3 sequence reads: CASSLGSGKLFF. The CDR3 DNA follows: TGTGCCAGTAGTCTAGGGTCCGGAAAACTGTTTTTT.

The CDR3 sequence: CASSHGQGTGELFF. DNA for the CDR3: TGCGCCAGCAGCCACGGACAAGGCACCGGGGAGCTGTTTTTT. V usage is TRBV4-1 and J usage is TRBJ2-2, with D possibly matching TRBD1 (5 bases). Germline V gene data show CDR1 as MGHRA and CDR2 as YSYEKL. The CDR3 loop spans 14 amino acids. The germline V and J ends were trimmed by 3 bases and 4 bases, with 9 bases remaining between them.

V gene TRBV10-3 combines with J gene TRBJ2-5; D gene ambiguous. V lost 4 bases and J lost 5, with 8 bases in between. The CDR3 loop spans 12 amino acids. Per germline, CDR1 ENHRY and CDR2 SYGVKD. The CDR3 loop is CAISGVLETQYF. CDR3 nucleotides: TGTGCCATCAGTGGCGTTTTGGAGACCCAGTACTTC.

The chain links TRBV7-2 to TRBJ1-2; 7 bases are a match to TRBD1. Germline trimming cut 3 bases from V and 4 bases from J; bases unmatched to any gene: 5. The CDR3 consists of 14 residues. Germline CDR1 is SGHTA and CDR2 is FQGNSA. The CDR3 region is CASSFSTGSYGYTF. DNA of the CDR3: TGTGCCAGCAGCTTCTCGACAGGGTCCTATGGCTACACCTTC.

This clone was observed a few times. The chain couples TRBV6-6 to TRBJ1-6; no definite D call. Germline V gives CDR1 MNHNY, CDR2 SVGAGI (reference sequence). Deletions cut 8 bases from V and 9 bases from J, with 17 bases between. The CDR3 contains 14 residues. CDR3 sequence: CASRELNMGSPLHF. As DNA, the CDR3 is TGTGCCAGCCGGGAACTCAACATGGGTTCACCCCTCCACTTT.

This clone has only a few counts. V usage is TRBV5-6 and J usage is TRBJ1-2; D possibly corresponds to TRBD1 (5 bases). V dropped 7 bases and J dropped 8 bases, with 12 bases sitting between them. Germline lookup yields CDR1 SGHDT and CDR2 YYEEEE. The CDR3 runs 11 residues. DNA of the CDR3: TGTGCCAGCTCCAGGGCCGTGGGCTACACCTTC. Its protein is CASSRAVGYTF.

CDR3 DNA sequence: TGTGCCAGCAGGCTACAGGGGGCGCTAGGCTACACCTTC. It encodes CASRLQGALGYTF. The chain has TRBV6-6 and TRBJ1-2; TRBD1 matches 9 bases. CDR3 length: 13 residues. Germline trimming cut 6 bases from V and 8 bases from J; bases unmatched to any gene: 7. Germline values: CDR1 MNHNY, CDR2 SVGAGI (reference sequence).

Note on this clone: A far larger clone is just one base off, so this is likely a read error. The chain employs TRBV11-2 and TRBJ2-5; tentatively, D is TRBD2 (7 bases). This CDR3 spans 15 amino acids. The V gene's germline CDR1 is SGHAT and CDR2 FQNNGV. V lost 4 bases, J lost 7 bases, and 19 bases lay in between. The CDR3 loop is CASSSQQGGWGTQYF. CDR3 coding DNA: TGTGCCAGCAGCTCCCAACAGGGAGGGTGGGGGACCCAGTACTTC.

The V gene is TRBV27, the J gene TRBJ2-1; 10 bases agree with TRBD2. In germline, CDR1 is MNHEY, CDR2 SMNVEV (reference sequence). This CDR3 is 16 amino acids long. The J segment lost 3 bases and the V segment lost 7 bases, leaving 9 bases of the junction unmatched. The CDR3 is CASKRDRTSGYNEQFF. The CDR3 bases are TGTGCCAGCAAGAGGGATCGGACTAGCGGCTACAATGAGCAGTTCTTC.

There are a few counts of this clone. The chain recombines TRBV5-1 with TRBJ1-2; D gene ambiguous. Per germline, CDR1 SGHRS and CDR2 YFSETQ. V lost 0 bases, J lost 7 bases, and 10 bases lay in between. The CDR3 runs 13 residues. The CDR3 nucleotides are TGCGCCAGCAGCTTGGGAGAGGGTAGTGGCTACACCTTC. This translates into CASSLGEGSGYTF.

This clone was seen more than once but under ten times. This rearrangement joins TRBV7-6 to TRBJ2-1; 8 bases align to TRBD2. Looked up from germline, CDR1 is SGHVS and CDR2 is FNYEAQ. CDR3 length equals 15 residues. Trimming cost V 5 bases and J 1 base; bases outside gene matches: 4. The CDR3 is CASSPGLGSYNEQFF. The CDR3 bases are TGTGCCAGCAGCCCGGGACTAGGGTCCTACAATGAGCAGTTCTTC.

This clone has just a few counts. The J gene is TRBJ2-3, the V gene TRBV7-2; 10 positions agree with TRBD2. The CDR3 sequence is 18 residues long. Trimming at V came to 2 bases and at J to 2 bases, leaving 10 bases not matched to a gene. The germline V gene has CDR1 SGHTA and CDR2 FQGNSA. The CDR3 nucleotides are TGTGCCAGCAGCTTAACGGACTTGAGCGGGAGGGCCACAGATACGCAGTATTTT. Protein product: CASSLTDLSGRATDTQYF. The full variable domain, with the rest looked up from reference TRBV7-2 and TRBJ2-3, is GAGVSQSPSNKVTEKGKDVELRCDPISGHTALYWYRQSLGQGLEFLIYFQGNSAPDKSGLPSDRFSAERTGGSVSTLTIQRTQQEDSAVYLCASSLTDLSGRATDTQYFGPGTRLTVL.